The sequence of this TCR beta chain was determined in a study of T cell clonotyping in hematopoietic cell transplantation. Study context: Cytoreduction preceded collection of pretransplant recipient samples.

The time point: recipient sample about 28 days before transplant, after cytoreduction. Here immunoSEQ multiplex PCR was the method, and the copy in TCRdb shows in-frame clones only, minus some. The sample contains roughly 8,300 clones, roughly 80% of which appear only once. CDR1 is SGHRS and CDR2 is YFSETQ in the germline V gene. V trimming: 0 bases; J trimming: 5 bases; junction bases outside the gene matches: 9. The CDR3 length is 16 residues. Broader study findings: Higher Inverse Simpson Index values in graft donor and pretransplant recipient predicted broader posttransplant TCR diversity.

Regarding this clone: Antigen specificity is unknown.

The source material was peripheral blood mononuclear cells, sampled before stem cell transplant. This receptor was obtained from a man between 60 and 75 years old with acute myeloid leukemia. Some clones in this sample may be carry-over from other donors' samples. The rearrangement links TRBV5-1 to TRBJ2-7, with 9 bases identical to TRBD2. CDR3 residues: CASSLAASGIGHEQYF. In DNA form, the CDR3 reads TGCGCCAGCAGCTTGGCCGCTAGCGGGATCGGCCACGAGCAGTACTTC.